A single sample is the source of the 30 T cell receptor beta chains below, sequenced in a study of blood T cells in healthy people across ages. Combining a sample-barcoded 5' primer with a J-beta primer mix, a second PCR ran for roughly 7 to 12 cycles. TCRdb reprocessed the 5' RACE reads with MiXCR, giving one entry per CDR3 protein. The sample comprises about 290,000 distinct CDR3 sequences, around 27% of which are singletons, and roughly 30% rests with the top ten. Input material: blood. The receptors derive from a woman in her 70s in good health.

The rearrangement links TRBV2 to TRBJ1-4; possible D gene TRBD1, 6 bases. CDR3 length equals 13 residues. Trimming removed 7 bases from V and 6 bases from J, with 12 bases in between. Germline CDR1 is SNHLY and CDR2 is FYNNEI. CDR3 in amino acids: CASTGTSYEKLFF. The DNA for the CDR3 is TGTGCCAGCACGGGGACAAGTTATGAAAAACTGTTTTTT.

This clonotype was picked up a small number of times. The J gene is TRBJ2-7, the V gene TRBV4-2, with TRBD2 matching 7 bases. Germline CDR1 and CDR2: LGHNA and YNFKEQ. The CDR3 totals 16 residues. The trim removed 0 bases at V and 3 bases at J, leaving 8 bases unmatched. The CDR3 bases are TGTGCCAGCAGCCAAGATCTAGGCGGGAGCAGCTACGAGCAGTACTTC. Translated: CASSQDLGGSSYEQYF.

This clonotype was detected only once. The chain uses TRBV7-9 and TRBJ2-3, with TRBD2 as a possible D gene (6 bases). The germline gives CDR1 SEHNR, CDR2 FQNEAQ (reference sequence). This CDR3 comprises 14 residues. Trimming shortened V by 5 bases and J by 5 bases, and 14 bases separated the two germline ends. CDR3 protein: CASSRGGPGDTQYF. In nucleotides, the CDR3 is TGTGCCAGCAGCCGTGGAGGGCCCGGAGATACGCAGTATTTT. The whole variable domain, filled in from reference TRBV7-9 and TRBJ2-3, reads DTGVSQNPRHKITKRGQNVTFRCDPISEHNRLYWYRQTLGQGPEFLTYFQNEAQLEKSRLLSDRFSAERPKGSFSTLEIQRTEQGDSAMYLCASSRGGPGDTQYFGPGTRLTVL.

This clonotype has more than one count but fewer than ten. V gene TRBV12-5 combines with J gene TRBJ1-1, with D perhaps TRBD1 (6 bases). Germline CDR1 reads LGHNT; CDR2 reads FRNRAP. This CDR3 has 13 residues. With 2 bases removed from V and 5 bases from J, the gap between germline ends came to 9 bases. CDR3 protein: CASGLTGRTEAFF. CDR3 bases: TGTGCTAGTGGTTTGACAGGGAGGACTGAAGCTTTCTTT.

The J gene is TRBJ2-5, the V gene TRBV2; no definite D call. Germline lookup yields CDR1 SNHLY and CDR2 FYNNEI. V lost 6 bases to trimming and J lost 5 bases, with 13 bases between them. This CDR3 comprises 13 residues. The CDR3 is CASSLNGPETQYF. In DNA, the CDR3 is TGTGCCAGCAGCCTTAACGGACCGGAGACCCAGTACTTC.

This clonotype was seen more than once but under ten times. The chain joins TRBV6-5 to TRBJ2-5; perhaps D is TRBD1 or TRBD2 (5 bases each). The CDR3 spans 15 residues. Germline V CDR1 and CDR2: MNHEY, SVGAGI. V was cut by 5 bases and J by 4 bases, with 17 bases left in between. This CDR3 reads CASSRISGTGETQYF. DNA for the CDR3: TGTGCCAGCAGTCGAATTTCCGGGACCGGAGAGACCCAGTACTTC.

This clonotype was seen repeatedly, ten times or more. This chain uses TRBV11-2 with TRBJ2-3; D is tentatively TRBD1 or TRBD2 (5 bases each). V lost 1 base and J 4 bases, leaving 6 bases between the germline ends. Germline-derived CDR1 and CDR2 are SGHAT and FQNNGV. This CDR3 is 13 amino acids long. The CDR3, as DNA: TGTGCCAGCAGCTTAGTGGGGGCAGATACGCAGTATTTT. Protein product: CASSLVGADTQYF.

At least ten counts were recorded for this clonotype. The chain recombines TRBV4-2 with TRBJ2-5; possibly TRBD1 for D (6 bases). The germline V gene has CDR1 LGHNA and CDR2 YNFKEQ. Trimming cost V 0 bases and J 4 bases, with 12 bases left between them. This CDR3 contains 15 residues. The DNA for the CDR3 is TGTGCCAGCAGCCAAGATAGGTCCAGGGGAGAGACCCAGTACTTC. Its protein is CASSQDRSRGETQYF.

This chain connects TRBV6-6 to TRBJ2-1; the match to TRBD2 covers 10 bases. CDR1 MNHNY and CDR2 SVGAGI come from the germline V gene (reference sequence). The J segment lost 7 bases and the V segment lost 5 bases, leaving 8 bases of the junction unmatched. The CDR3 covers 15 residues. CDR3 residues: CASSTLAGAKNEQFF. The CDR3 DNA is TGTGCCAGCAGTACCCTAGCGGGAGCGAAAAATGAGCAGTTCTTC.

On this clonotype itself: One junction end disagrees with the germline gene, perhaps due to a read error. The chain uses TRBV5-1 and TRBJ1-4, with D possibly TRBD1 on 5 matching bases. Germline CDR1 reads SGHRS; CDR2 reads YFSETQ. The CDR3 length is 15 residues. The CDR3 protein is CASSLGGRSNEKLLF. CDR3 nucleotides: TGCGCCAGCAGCTTGGGGGGCAGGTCTAATGAAAAACTGCTTTTT.

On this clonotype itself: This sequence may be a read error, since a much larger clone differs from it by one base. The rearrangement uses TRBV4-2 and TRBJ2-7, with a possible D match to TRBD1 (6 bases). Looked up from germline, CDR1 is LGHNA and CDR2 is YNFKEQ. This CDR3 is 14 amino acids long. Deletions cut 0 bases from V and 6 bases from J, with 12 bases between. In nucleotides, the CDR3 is TGTGCCAGCAGCCAAGATCGGATGACAGGCGAGCAGTACTTC. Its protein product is CASSQDRMTGEQYF.

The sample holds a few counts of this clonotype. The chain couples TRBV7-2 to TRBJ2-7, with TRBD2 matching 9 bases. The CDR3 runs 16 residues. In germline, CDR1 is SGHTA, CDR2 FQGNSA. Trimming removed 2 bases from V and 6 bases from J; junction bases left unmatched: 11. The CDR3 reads CASSLIDPAGGPEQYF. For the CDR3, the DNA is TGTGCCAGCAGCTTAATAGACCCAGCGGGAGGACCCGAGCAGTACTTC. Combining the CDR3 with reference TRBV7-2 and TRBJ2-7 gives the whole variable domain GAGVSQSPSNKVTEKGKDVELRCDPISGHTALYWYRQSLGQGLEFLIYFQGNSAPDKSGLPSDRFSAERTGGSVSTLTIQRTQQEDSAVYLCASSLIDPAGGPEQYFGPGTRLTVT.

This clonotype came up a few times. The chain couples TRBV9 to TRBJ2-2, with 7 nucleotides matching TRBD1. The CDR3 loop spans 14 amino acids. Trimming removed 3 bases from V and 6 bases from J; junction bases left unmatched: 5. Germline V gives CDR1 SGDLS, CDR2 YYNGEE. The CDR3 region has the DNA TGTGCCAGCAGCGCGACAGGGTTCTCCGGGGAGCTGTTTTTT. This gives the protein CASSATGFSGELFF.

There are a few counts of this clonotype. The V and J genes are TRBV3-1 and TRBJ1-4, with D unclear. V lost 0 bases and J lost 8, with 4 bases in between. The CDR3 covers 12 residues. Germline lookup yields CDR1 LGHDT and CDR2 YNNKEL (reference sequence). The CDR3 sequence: CASSQDLEKLFF. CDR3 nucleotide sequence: TGTGCCAGCAGCCAAGATCTGGAAAAACTGTTTTTT.

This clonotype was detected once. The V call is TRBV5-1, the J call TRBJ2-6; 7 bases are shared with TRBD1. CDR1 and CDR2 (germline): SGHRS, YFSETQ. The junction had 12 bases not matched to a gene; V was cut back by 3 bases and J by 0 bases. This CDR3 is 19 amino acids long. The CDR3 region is CASSSNRQGRTSGANVLTF. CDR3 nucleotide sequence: TGCGCCAGCAGCTCGAACAGACAGGGTCGAACCTCTGGGGCCAACGTCCTGACTTTC.

The CDR3 sequence: CSASTDQETQYF. The CDR3 DNA follows: TGCAGTGCTAGTACAGACCAAGAGACCCAGTACTTC. V is TRBV20-1 and J is TRBJ2-5, with D hard to call. V was trimmed by 3 bases and J by 0 bases, leaving 5 bases between them. CDR3 length equals 12 residues. Germline V gives CDR1 DFQATT, CDR2 SNEGSKA (reference sequence).

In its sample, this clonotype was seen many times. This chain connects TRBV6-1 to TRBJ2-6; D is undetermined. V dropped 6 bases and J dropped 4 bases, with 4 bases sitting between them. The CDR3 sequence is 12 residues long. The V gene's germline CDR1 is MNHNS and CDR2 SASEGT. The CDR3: CASRQGANVLTF. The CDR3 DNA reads TGTGCCAGCAGACAGGGGGCCAACGTCCTGACTTTC.

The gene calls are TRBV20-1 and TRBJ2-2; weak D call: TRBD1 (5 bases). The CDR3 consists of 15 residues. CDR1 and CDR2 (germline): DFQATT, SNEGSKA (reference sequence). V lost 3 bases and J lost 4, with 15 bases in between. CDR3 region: CSASRGARITGELFF. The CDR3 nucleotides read TGCAGTGCTAGCCGTGGGGCGCGTATCACCGGGGAGCTGTTTTTT.

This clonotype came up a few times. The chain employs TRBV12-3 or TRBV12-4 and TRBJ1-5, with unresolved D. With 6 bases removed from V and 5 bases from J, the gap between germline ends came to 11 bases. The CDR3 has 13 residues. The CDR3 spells CASSLLRDQPQHF. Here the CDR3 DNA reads TGTGCCAGCAGCCTATTAAGGGATCAGCCCCAGCATTTT.

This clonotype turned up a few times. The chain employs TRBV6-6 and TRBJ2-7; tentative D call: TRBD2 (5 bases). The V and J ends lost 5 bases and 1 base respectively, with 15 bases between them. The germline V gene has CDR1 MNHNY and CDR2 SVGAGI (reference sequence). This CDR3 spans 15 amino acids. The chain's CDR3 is CASSNTLVPSYEQYF. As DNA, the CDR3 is TGTGCCAGCAGTAACACACTAGTTCCTTCCTACGAGCAGTACTTC.

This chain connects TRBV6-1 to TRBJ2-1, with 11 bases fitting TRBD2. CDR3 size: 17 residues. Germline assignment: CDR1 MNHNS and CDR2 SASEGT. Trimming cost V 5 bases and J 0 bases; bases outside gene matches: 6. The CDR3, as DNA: TGTGCCAGCAGTCCCCCTAGCGGGGGGACCTCCTACAATGAGCAGTTCTTC. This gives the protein CASSPPSGGTSYNEQFF.

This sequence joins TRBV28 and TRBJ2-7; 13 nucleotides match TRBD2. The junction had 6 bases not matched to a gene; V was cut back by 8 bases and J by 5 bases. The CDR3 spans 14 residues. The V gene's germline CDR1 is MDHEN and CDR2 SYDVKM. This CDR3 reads CASLTSGRAHEQYF. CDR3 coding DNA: TGTGCCAGCCTAACTAGCGGGAGGGCCCACGAGCAGTACTTC. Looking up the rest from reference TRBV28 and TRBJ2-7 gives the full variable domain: DVKVTQSSRYLVKRTGEKVFLECVQDMDHENMFWYRQDPGLGLRLIYFSYDVKMKEKGDIPEGYSVSREKKERFSLILESASTNQTSMYLCASLTSGRAHEQYFGPGTRLTVT.

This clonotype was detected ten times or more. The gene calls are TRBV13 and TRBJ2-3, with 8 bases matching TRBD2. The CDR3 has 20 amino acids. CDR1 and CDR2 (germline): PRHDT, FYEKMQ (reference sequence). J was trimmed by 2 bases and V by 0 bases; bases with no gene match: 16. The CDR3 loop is CASSLGFSAFSGIFTDTQYF. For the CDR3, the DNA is TGTGCCAGCAGCTTAGGCTTTTCTGCTTTTAGCGGGATTTTCACAGATACGCAGTATTTT.

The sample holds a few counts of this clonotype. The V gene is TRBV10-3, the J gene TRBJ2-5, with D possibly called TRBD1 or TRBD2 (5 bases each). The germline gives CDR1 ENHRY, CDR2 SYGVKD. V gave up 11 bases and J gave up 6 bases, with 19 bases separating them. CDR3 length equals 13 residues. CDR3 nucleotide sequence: TGTGCCTCGAACGAAGAGGGGCAGAAGACCCAGTACTTC. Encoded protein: CASNEEGQKTQYF.

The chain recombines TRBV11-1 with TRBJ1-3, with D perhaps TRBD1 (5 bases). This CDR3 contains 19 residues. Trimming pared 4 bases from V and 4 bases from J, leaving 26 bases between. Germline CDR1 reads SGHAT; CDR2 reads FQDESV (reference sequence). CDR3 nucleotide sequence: TGTGCCAGCAGCTCATGGAGGGGCCCGAAGGCGCAAAGGGGAAACACCATATATTTT. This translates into CASSSWRGPKAQRGNTIYF.

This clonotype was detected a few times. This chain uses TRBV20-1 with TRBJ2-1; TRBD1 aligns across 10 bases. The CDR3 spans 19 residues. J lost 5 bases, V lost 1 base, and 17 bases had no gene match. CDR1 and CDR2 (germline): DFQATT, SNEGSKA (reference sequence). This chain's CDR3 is CSARVVPGQGRLVDNEQFF. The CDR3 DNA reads TGCAGTGCTAGAGTGGTACCGGGACAGGGGCGCTTGGTAGACAATGAGCAGTTCTTC.

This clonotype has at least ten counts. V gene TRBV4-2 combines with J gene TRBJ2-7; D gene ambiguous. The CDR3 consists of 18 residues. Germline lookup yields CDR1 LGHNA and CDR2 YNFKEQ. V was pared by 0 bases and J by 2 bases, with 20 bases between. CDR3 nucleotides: TGTGCCAGCAGCCAAGAGGTCGTTAGCCTATCCCCCGCCTACGAGCAGTACTTC. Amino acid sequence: CASSQEVVSLSPAYEQYF.

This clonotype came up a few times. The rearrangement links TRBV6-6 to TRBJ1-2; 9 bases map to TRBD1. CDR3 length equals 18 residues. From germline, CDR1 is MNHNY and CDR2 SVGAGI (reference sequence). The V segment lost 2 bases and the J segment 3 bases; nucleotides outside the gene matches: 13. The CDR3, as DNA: TGTGCCAGCAGTTACGGGGACAGGGTGAAGTCAATCGACTATGGCTACACCTTC. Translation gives CASSYGDRVKSIDYGYTF.

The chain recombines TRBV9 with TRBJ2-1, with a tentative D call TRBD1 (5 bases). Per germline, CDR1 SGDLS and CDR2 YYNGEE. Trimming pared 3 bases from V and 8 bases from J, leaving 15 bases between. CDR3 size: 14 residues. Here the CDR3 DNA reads TGTGCCAGCAGCGCAGGGTCAGTTTTCGATGAGCAGTTCTTC. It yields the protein CASSAGSVFDEQFF.

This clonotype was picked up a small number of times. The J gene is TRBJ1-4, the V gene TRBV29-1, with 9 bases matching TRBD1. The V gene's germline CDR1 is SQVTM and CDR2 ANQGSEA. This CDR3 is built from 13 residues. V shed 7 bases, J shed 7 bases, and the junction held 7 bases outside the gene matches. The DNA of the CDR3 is TGCAGCGCCGACCCGGGACAGGGTGAAAAACTGTTTTTT. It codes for CSADPGQGEKLFF.